The 27 T cell receptor beta chains given below trace back to one sample, sequenced in a study of T cells in localized non-small cell lung cancer. TCRdb keeps only in-frame clones here, not all; method: immunoSEQ multiplex PCR. The repertoire holds under 7,000 clones, approximately 90% seen once, with roughly a sixth in the top ten. Specimen: peripheral blood, collected before any cancer treatment. The receptors originated from a male donor aged 60 or over with stage I lung adenocarcinoma.

The V and J genes are TRBV27 and TRBJ2-4, with a weak D call TRBD2 (6 bases). The CDR3 covers 12 residues. Trimming took off 4 bases at V and 8 bases at J, with 9 bases between the two ends. Germline assignment: CDR1 MNHEY and CDR2 SMNVEV (reference sequence). CDR3 bases: TGTGCCAGCAGTTCCAGGGAGGACATTCAGTACTTC. Protein: CASSSREDIQYF.

The chain couples TRBV6-5 to TRBJ1-2, with D hard to call. The germline V gene has CDR1 MNHEY and CDR2 SVGAGI. V was cut by 6 bases and J by 2 bases, with 10 bases left in between. CDR3 length equals 13 residues. The CDR3 sequence is CASSPGRNYGYTF. The CDR3 DNA sequence: TGTGCCAGCAGCCCCGGTCGAAACTATGGCTACACCTTC.

V usage is TRBV11-2 and J usage is TRBJ2-5; 11 bases line up with TRBD1. CDR3 length: 16 residues. V trimming: 5 bases; J trimming: 3 bases; junction bases outside the gene matches: 8. CDR1 and CDR2 from the germline V gene are SGHAT and FQNNGV. This CDR3 reads CASSAGTGGVKETQYF. CDR3 coding DNA: TGTGCCAGCAGCGCGGGGACAGGGGGTGTGAAAGAGACCCAGTACTTC.

This rearrangement joins TRBV9 to TRBJ2-3; 8 positions match TRBD2. V shed 0 bases and J 4 bases; nucleotides not matched to a gene: 4. CDR3 length: 15 amino acids. The germline CDR1 and CDR2 sequences are SGDLS and YYNGEE. CDR3 in amino acids: CASSVGAGEADTQYF. The CDR3 nucleotides are TGTGCCAGCAGCGTAGGAGCGGGAGAGGCAGATACGCAGTATTTT.

The rearrangement joins TRBV19 to TRBJ1-1; no reliable D call. CDR1 and CDR2 (germline): LNHDA, SQIVND (reference sequence). The CDR3 runs 14 residues. The CDR3 sequence is CASEANSLQIEAFF. The DNA of the CDR3 is TGTGCGAGCGAGGCCAACAGTTTGCAAATTGAAGCTTTCTTT.

As regards this clone: Germline is not matched at one junction end, which may reflect a read error. The chain employs TRBV7-7 and TRBJ2-5, with 11 bases that match TRBD2. CDR3 length: 14 residues. Germline V gives CDR1 SSHAT, CDR2 FNYEAQ (reference sequence). The CDR3 sequence is CASSLAGGRETQYF. CDR3 DNA: TGTGCTAGCAGCCTAGCGGGAGGTCGGGAGACCCAGTACTTC.

The chain combines TRBV30 with TRBJ1-4; 11 bases fit TRBD1. This CDR3 is built from 13 residues. CDR1 is GTSNPN, CDR2 SVGIG, per germline (reference sequence). After removal of 5 bases from V and 8 bases from J, the junction contained 4 bases not matched to a gene. The CDR3 coding sequence is TGTGCCTGGGGACAGGGGGCGAGGGAAAAACTGTTTTTT. This encodes CAWGQGAREKLFF.

The chain has TRBV10-2 and TRBJ1-6; D unresolved. CDR1 WSHSY and CDR2 SAAADI come from the germline V gene. The ends were cut back, 7 bases at V and 0 bases at J, with 10 bases in the middle. The CDR3 runs to 15 residues. This CDR3 is CASKGQSSYNSPLHF. CDR3 nucleotides: TGCGCCAGCAAAGGGCAAAGCTCCTATAATTCACCCCTCCACTTT.

The chain employs TRBV5-8 and TRBJ2-7; D not certain. Germline CDR1 reads SGHTS; CDR2 reads YDEGEE. Between the trimmed V and J ends, which lost 4 bases and 3 bases, there was a span of 14 bases. The CDR3 sequence is 14 residues long. The CDR3 is CASSGPLSFYEQYF. CDR3 bases: TGTGCCAGCAGCGGACCGCTATCCTTCTACGAGCAGTACTTC.

The J gene is TRBJ1-1, the V gene TRBV6-1; D perhaps matches TRBD1 (6 bases). The V end was cut by 7 bases, the J end by 5 bases, with 17 bases between. The CDR3 consists of 14 residues. Germline CDR1 is MNHNS and CDR2 is SASEGT. The chain's CDR3 is CASNTQGARTEAFF. As DNA, the CDR3 is TGTGCCAGCAACACACAGGGTGCCCGTACTGAAGCTTTCTTT.

This chain uses TRBV2 with TRBJ2-1; 10 bases agree with TRBD2. Germline CDR1 reads SNHLY; CDR2 reads FYNNEI. This CDR3 contains 14 residues. Germline trimming cut 8 bases from V and 7 bases from J; bases unmatched to any gene: 8. CDR3 in amino acids: CASSSGRPGNEQFF. CDR3 sequence (DNA): TGTGCCAGCTCTAGCGGGAGACCAGGGAATGAGCAGTTCTTC.

This clone has a handful of counts. The V gene is TRBV7-3, the J gene TRBJ2-1; D gene unclear. Per the germline V gene, CDR1 is SGHTA and CDR2 is FQGTGA. The CDR3 is 15 residues long. The V and J ends lost 5 bases and 0 bases respectively, with 11 bases between them. For the CDR3, the DNA is TGTGCCAGCAGCCTCGCCCCGAGCTCCTACAATGAGCAGTTCTTC. Translation gives CASSLAPSSYNEQFF.

The genes are TRBV7-6 and TRBJ2-5, with 8 bases lining up with TRBD2. Trimming at V came to 5 bases and at J to 3 bases, leaving 14 bases not matched to a gene. The CDR3 spans 17 residues. Looked up from germline, CDR1 is SGHVS and CDR2 is FNYEAQ. DNA of the CDR3: TGTGCCAGCAGCCCCAGGGGCGGGGGGCCCTCCGAAGAGACCCAGTACTTC. Amino acids: CASSPRGGGPSEETQYF.

The chain links TRBV10-1 to TRBJ2-1; unclear D gene. V was cut by 5 bases and J by 9 bases, with 14 bases left in between. Germline-derived CDR1 and CDR2 are WNHNN and SYGVQD (reference sequence). The CDR3 sequence is 13 residues long. As DNA, the CDR3 is TGCGCCAGCAGTTCAAACCGCTTGGGTGAGCAGTTCTTC. Translation gives CASSSNRLGEQFF.

Here the CDR3 reads CAISESPQGNEQYV. For the CDR3, the DNA is TGTGCCATCAGTGAGTCTCCCCAGGGGAACGAGCAGTACGTC. V usage is TRBV10-3 and J usage is TRBJ2-7, with D possibly TRBD1 on 6 matching bases. Per the germline V gene, CDR1 is ENHRY and CDR2 is SYGVKD. The V end was cut by 0 bases, the J end by 5 bases, with 11 bases between. The CDR3 spans 14 residues.

This chain uses TRBV7-9 with TRBJ2-3; D gene uncertain. Germline V CDR1 and CDR2: SEHNR, FQNEAQ (reference sequence). Trimming cost V 8 bases and J 3 bases, with 18 bases left between them. There are 15 residues in the CDR3. In DNA form, the CDR3 reads TGTGCCAGCTCTCTAAGTGGTGTTGGGACAGATACGCAGTATTTT. Translation: CASSLSGVGTDTQYF.

The genes are TRBV11-3 and TRBJ1-1; possibly TRBD1 for D (5 bases). The V gene's germline CDR1 is SGHNT and CDR2 YENEEA. The CDR3 runs to 13 residues. Trimming took off 3 bases at V and 6 bases at J, with 11 bases between the two ends. CDR3 sequence (DNA): TGTGCCAGCAGCTTCAGCGGGGGAGCTGAAGCTTTCTTT. It specifies CASSFSGGAEAFF.

The rearrangement links TRBV6-1 to TRBJ2-7, with TRBD1 matching over 8 bases. The germline V gene has CDR1 MNHNS and CDR2 SASEGT. The CDR3 runs 14 residues. J gave up 6 bases and V 4 bases, and 8 bases lay outside the gene matches. The CDR3 region is CASSVDREAGEQYV. CDR3 bases: TGTGCCAGCAGTGTGGACAGGGAAGCTGGCGAGCAGTACGTC.

This chain uses TRBV28 with TRBJ2-1; D is perhaps TRBD1 (5 bases). The V gene's germline CDR1 is MDHEN and CDR2 SYDVKM. Trimming removed 2 bases at V and 0 bases at J, with 11 bases between. The CDR3 totals 16 residues. Here the CDR3 reads CASSLPGIGSYNEQFF. The CDR3 DNA reads TGTGCCAGCAGTTTACCAGGGATCGGCTCCTACAATGAGCAGTTCTTC.

The CDR3 DNA reads TGCGCCAGCAGCTTGGACGGCAGGAGCTCTGGGGCCAACGTCCTGACTTTC. This translates into CASSLDGRSSGANVLTF. The V gene is TRBV5-1, the J gene TRBJ2-6; D is unclear. CDR1 SGHRS and CDR2 YFSETQ come from the germline V gene. The CDR3 is 17 amino acids. The V and J ends lost 0 bases and 0 bases respectively, with 10 bases between them.

V gene TRBV5-6 combines with J gene TRBJ2-3, with D possibly being TRBD1 (6 bases). The V end lost 2 bases, the J end lost 11 bases, and 15 bases lay between the germline ends. The CDR3 loop spans 13 amino acids. Germline assignment: CDR1 SGHDT and CDR2 YYEEEE. Here the CDR3 DNA reads TGTGCCAGCAGCTTTGGGCAGGGGAGTGTGCAGTATTTT. Translating it yields CASSFGQGSVQYF.

The gene calls are TRBV30 and TRBJ1-5, with TRBD1 matching 9 bases. The CDR3 is 14 residues long. Germline trimming cut 0 bases from V and 4 bases from J; bases unmatched to any gene: 1. Per the germline V gene, CDR1 is GTSNPN and CDR2 is SVGIG (reference sequence). As DNA, the CDR3 is TGTGCCTGGAGTGTAGACAGGGGGAATCAGCCCCAGCATTTT. It specifies CAWSVDRGNQPQHF.

The V gene is TRBV6-5, the J gene TRBJ1-2, with TRBD1 matching 8 bases. Germline-derived CDR1 and CDR2 are MNHEY and SVGAGI. This CDR3 has 15 amino acids. The trim removed 0 bases at V and 7 bases at J, leaving 7 bases unmatched. CDR3 sequence: CASSYSKDRGFGYTF. CDR3 DNA sequence: TGTGCCAGCAGTTACTCAAAAGACAGGGGCTTTGGCTACACCTTC.

The V and J genes are TRBV7-9 and TRBJ2-7, with D perhaps assigned TRBD1 or TRBD2 (6 bases each). Per germline, CDR1 SEHNR and CDR2 FQNEAQ (reference sequence). Trimming pared 1 base from V and 9 bases from J, leaving 13 bases between. The CDR3 loop spans 13 amino acids. The CDR3 DNA reads TGTGCCAGCAGCTTAGAGTTAGGGGGGAGGCAGTACGTC. This sequence encodes CASSLELGGRQYV.

With regard to this clone: A single base is all that separates this from a far larger clone, so a read error is likely. Since the CDR3 does not end with the conserved phenylalanine or tryptophan, this likely comes from a read error. As DNA, the CDR3 is TGCGCCAGCAGCTTGAGAGGCACGGAGACTTACGAGCAGTACGGC. Protein product: CASSLRGTETYEQYG. The chain uses TRBV5-1 and TRBJ2-7, with D unclear. This CDR3 has 15 residues. CDR1 is SGHRS, CDR2 YFSETQ, per germline. Trimming shortened V by 1 base and J by 4 bases, and 15 bases separated the two germline ends.

The rearrangement uses TRBV7-9 and TRBJ2-2, with D possibly called TRBD1 or TRBD2 (5 bases each). This CDR3 is built from 14 residues. V was shortened by 5 bases and J by 5 bases, with 12 bases between the two germline ends. CDR1 and CDR2 from the germline V gene are SEHNR and FQNEAQ (reference sequence). The chain's CDR3 is CASSPMGVTGELFF. In DNA, the CDR3 is TGTGCCAGCAGCCCAATGGGGGTAACCGGGGAGCTGTTTTTT.

The genes are TRBV21-1 and TRBJ2-3. TRBV21-1 is reported as a pseudogene. This CDR3 has 11 residues. This CDR3 reads CASSKLDTQYF. In nucleotides, the CDR3 is TGTGCCAGCAGCAAATTAGATACGCAGTATTTT.